Listed below are T cell receptor beta chains from one sample, sequenced in a study of blood T cells in healthy people across ages. MiXCR was run by TCRdb on the 5' RACE reads, yielding one entry per CDR3 protein. The sample yields 450,000 to 600,000 distinct CDR3 sequences, over 25% seen once. The sample was also linked to a second study, of T cells of mothers and their children.

Material for sequencing was blood. The receptors originated from a boy aged 2-15 years in good health. CDR3s include the opening cysteine and the closing phenylalanine or tryptophan. The D gene is left open where the match is weak. Expanded clones are given a class, and other clones once, few, many or no size at all.

TRBJ1-2	TRBV7-2	-	few	TGTGCCAGCAGCTTCCGACAGGCTTCGCATAACTATGGCTACACCTTC	CASSFRQASHNYGYTF
TRBJ2-1	TRBV12-3/TRBV12-4	TRBD2	-	TGTGCCAGCAGTCCGACGACTAGCGGGGGGACACACAATGAGCAGTTCTTC	CASSPTTSGGTHNEQFF
TRBJ1-2	TRBV18	-	many	TGTGCCAGCTCACCAGTGGGTGAGGGTGGCTACACCTTC	CASSPVGEGGYTF
TRBJ1-1	TRBV14	TRBD1	-	TGTGCCAGCAGCCAGGCAGGGGGCCTGAACACTGAAGCTTTCTTT	CASSQAGGLNTEAFF
TRBJ2-3	TRBV9	-	-	TGTGCCAGCAGCGTACAGGGAAATACGCAGTATTTT	CASSVQGNTQYF
TRBJ2-7	TRBV7-3	TRBD2	few	TGTGCCAGCAGCTCGGGACTAGCGGCGATTCAGTACTTC	CASSSGLAAIQYF
TRBJ2-7	TRBV6-6	TRBD2	-	TGTGCCAGCAGTCGACTAGCGGGGGGTCACGAGCAGTACTTC	CASSRLAGGHEQYF
TRBJ2-1	TRBV19	TRBD1	few	TGTGCCAGTGGACAGGGGGTCGATGAGCAGTTCTTC	CASGQGVDEQFF
TRBJ2-5	TRBV12-3/TRBV12-4	-	few	TGTGCCAGCAGTTTGTATAGCCTGGATGAGACCCAGTACTTC	CASSLYSLDETQYF
TRBJ2-1	TRBV7-9	-	-	TGTGCCAGCAGCCCTATTGGCGGGGGCTTCTCCTACAATGAGCAGTTCTTC	CASSPIGGGFSYNEQFF
TRBJ1-1	TRBV7-3	-	few	TGTGCCAGCAGCTTAGATCGAAGGACTGAAGCTTTCTTT	CASSLDRRTEAFF
TRBJ1-4	TRBV20-1	-	few	TGCAGTGCTAGAGATCCCCGGGGAACTAATGAAAAACTGTTTTTT	CSARDPRGTNEKLFF
TRBJ1-2	TRBV6-5	TRBD1	-	TGTGCCAGCAGATTACCAGGGGGCAATGGCTACACCTTC	CASRLPGGNGYTF
TRBJ2-5	TRBV9	-	-	TGTGCCAGCAGCGTAGCGGACAACCCAGACTACGAGACCCAGTACTTC	CASSVADNPDYETQYF
TRBJ2-1	TRBV12-5	TRBD2	few	TGTGCTAGTGGTTCTATAGCGGGCAAACTGAGGGGCAATGAGCAGTTCTTC	CASGSIAGKLRGNEQFF
TRBJ2-5	TRBV3-1	-	-	TGTGCCAGCAGCGGGGGGGCGGGACATCTCCAAGAGACCCAGTACTTC	CASSGGAGHLQETQYF
TRBJ2-6	TRBV4-3	-	-	TGCGCCAGCAGCCAAGTCAAATGGTCTGGGGCCAACGTCCTGACTTTC	CASSQVKWSGANVLTF
TRBJ2-3	TRBV11-2	-	few	TGTGCCAGCAGCTCCATCAGGGTTAAGGCCACAGATGCGCAGTATTTT	CASSSIRVKATDAQYF
TRBJ1-1	TRBV12-3/TRBV12-4	-	-	TGTGCCAGCAGCCCCGCGGGGGGTCTTGAAGCTTTCTTT	CASSPAGGLEAFF
TRBJ2-3	TRBV3-1	-	many	TGTGCCAGCAGCCCCGTGGGCGGGACGGTAACAGATACGCAGTATTTT	CASSPVGGTVTDTQYF
TRBJ2-5	TRBV4-2	-	-	TGTGCCAGCAGCCAAGGATTTAGCCAAGAGACCCAGTACTTC	CASSQGFSQETQYF
TRBJ2-7	TRBV5-5	-	many	TGTGCCAGCAGCTTGGGCAACTCCTACGAGCAGTACTTC	CASSLGNSYEQYF
TRBJ1-5	TRBV7-9	-	-	TGTGCCAGCAGCTTAAATAGCGGAAGCAATCAGCCCCAGCATTTT	CASSLNSGSNQPQHF
TRBJ2-3	TRBV20-1	TRBD2	-	TGCAGTGCTAGAGTACGACTAGCGGGAGCGGTAGATACGCAGTATTTT	CSARVRLAGAVDTQYF
TRBJ2-3	TRBV5-1	TRBD2	-	TGCGCCAGCAGCGTGACTAGCGGGGGGGTAGATACGCAGTATTTT	CASSVTSGGVDTQYF
TRBJ2-7	TRBV7-8	-	-	TGTGCCAGCAGCTTAATCCGGGGGCCCCCGTATCGGGAGCAGTACTTC	CASSLIRGPPYREQYF
TRBJ2-3	TRBV5-1	TRBD1	few	TGCGCCAGCAGCGAGTTGGGACAGAACACAGATACGCAGTATTTT	CASSELGQNTDTQYF
TRBJ2-7	TRBV27	-	few	TGTGCCAGCAAAGCCGTTGGGGCCGCCTACGAGCAGTACTTC	CASKAVGAAYEQYF
TRBJ2-7	TRBV5-6	-	-	TGTGCCAGCAGCTTCCAGGGGCAGTATGAGCAGTACTTC	CASSFQGQYEQYF
TRBJ2-7	TRBV7-9	-	-	TGTGCCAGCAGCCCCCAGGTAGGAGGGCAGGAAAATTCCTACGAGCAGTACTTC	CASSPQVGGQENSYEQYF
TRBJ2-5	TRBV7-2	TRBD2	many	TGTGCCAGCAGCTTAGCTAGCGGGGGGGGAGAGACCCAGTACTTC	CASSLASGGGETQYF
TRBJ2-3	TRBV20-1	-	few	TGCAGTGCTACCGACTCTCCCGATACGCAGTATTTT	CSATDSPDTQYF
TRBJ2-1	TRBV9	TRBD2	few	TGTGCCAGCAGCGTAGTTAGCGGGGGGAGCTCCTACAATGAGCAGTTCTTC	CASSVVSGGSSYNEQFF
TRBJ1-1	TRBV12-3/TRBV12-4	-	-	TGTGCCAGCACCTTAGGAGTCCCAGGCACTGAAGCTTTCTTT	CASTLGVPGTEAFF
TRBJ2-5	TRBV20-1	-	-	TGCAGTGCTAGAGATAATGGGGGCGCATCGGGGGAGACCCAGTACTTC	CSARDNGGASGETQYF
TRBJ2-5	TRBV2	-	-	TGTGCCAGCAGAAGGAGAGGGGAGACCCAGTACTTC	CASRRRGETQYF
TRBJ2-5	TRBV3-1	TRBD2	-	TGTGCCAGCAGCCAAGACGCTAGCGGGAGGGCCCAGTACTTC	CASSQDASGRAQYF
TRBJ2-2	TRBV6-5	-	-	TGTGCCAGCAGCCGTCGGGACTCATGGTCCGGGGAGCTGTTTTTT	CASSRRDSWSGELFF
TRBJ2-3	TRBV27	TRBD1	few	TGTGCCAGCAGAACAACAGGGGGAGATACGCAGTATTTT	CASRTTGGDTQYF
TRBJ2-1	TRBV6-5	-	few	TGTGCCAGCAGTTCCACTTTCGTGGGCCTTTACAATGAGCAGTTCTTC	CASSSTFVGLYNEQFF
TRBJ1-2	TRBV20-1	TRBD1	few	TGCAGTGCTAGGCTGACAGGGATTGACTATGGCTACACCTTC	CSARLTGIDYGYTF
TRBJ2-5	TRBV6-6	TRBD1	-	TGTGCCAGCAGGGCCGTCGGGACAGCAGAGACCCAGTACTTC	CASRAVGTAETQYF
TRBJ2-3	TRBV7-9	-	-	TGTGCCAGCAGCTTACTAGAGGGAATCACAGATACGCAGTATTTT	CASSLLEGITDTQYF
TRBJ2-5	TRBV20-1	TRBD2	-	TGCAGTGCTAGAGGACCGGGACTAGCGGGGACCCGCTCGGAGACCCAGTGCTTC	CSARGPGLAGTRSETQCF
TRBJ2-1	TRBV15	TRBD2	few	TGTGCCACCAGCAGAGACCGGACTAGCGGGAGTGTGGGTGAGCAGTTCTTC	CATSRDRTSGSVGEQFF
TRBJ2-7	TRBV7-2	TRBD2	few	TGTGCCAGCAGCTTAGCGTCGCGGGAGGCCCACGAGCAGTACTTC	CASSLASREAHEQYF
TRBJ2-5	TRBV7-9	TRBD2	-	TGTGCCAGCAGCCGCCCTAGCGGGGGGGAAGAGACCCAGTACTTC	CASSRPSGGEETQYF
TRBJ2-1	TRBV5-1	-	once	TGCGCCAGCAGGCCACAGGGTACCATATACAATGAGCAGTTCTTC	CASRPQGTIYNEQFF
TRBJ1-5	TRBV12-3/TRBV12-4	-	-	TGTGCCAGCAGTTTTCTTCAGGATCAGCCCCAGCATTTT	CASSFLQDQPQHF
TRBJ1-1	TRBV5-1	-	-	TGCGCCAGCAGCTTGACCCCCGGGACACTCAACACTGAAGCTTTCTTT	CASSLTPGTLNTEAFF
TRBJ2-3	TRBV13	-	few	TGTGCCAGCAGCTTAGGCCAGGGCAGGGGAGATACGCAGTATTTT	CASSLGQGRGDTQYF
TRBJ1-5	TRBV27	-	few	TGTGCCAGCAGCCCGGGGCTGACGAATCAGCCCCAGCATTTT	CASSPGLTNQPQHF